The present TCR beta chain was sequenced within a study of memory CD4+ T cells and cytomegalovirus serostatus. General study results and limits: Each of approximately 69 CMV-associated TCRbeta sequences occurred in one to five individuals. Suggested: most of the CMV-linked TCR signature lies in CD4+ memory cells.

The sort gate was single viable CD3+CD4+CD8-CD45RO+ cells for memory CD4+ T cells. Serum IgG to CMV pp150, pp28, p38 and p52 defined serostatus. Germline CDR1 and CDR2: SGHVS and FQNEAQ. V was cut by 5 bases and J by 4 bases, with 12 bases left in between. The CDR3 runs 13 residues. Here immunoSEQ multiplex PCR was the method, and the copy in TCRdb shows in-frame clones only, minus some. This sample has some 50,000 clones, with around 74% found just once. For this clone: Its target is not known.

The TCR originated in an adult in good health and CMV-seronegative. Source material: memory CD4+ T cells from blood. This chain connects TRBV7-8 to TRBJ2-7; no definite D call. CDR3 region: CASSPKTAYEQYF. The DNA of the CDR3 is TGTGCCAGCAGCCCGAAAACAGCGTACGAGCAGTACTTC.